This T cell receptor (beta chain) was sequenced for a study of PD-L1 blockade in urothelial cancer. Study-wide context: Blood analyses occurred 3 weeks (second dose) and 6 weeks post treatment start.

Assay: immunoSEQ multiplex PCR; the TCRdb copy retains only in-frame clones and omits some. The sample holds 70,000 to 95,000 clones, roughly 90% seen once. The length of the CDR3 is 14 residues. Germline V gene lookup returns CDR1 MNHNS and CDR2 SASEGT. V dropped 4 bases and J dropped 3 bases, with 12 bases sitting between them. Time point indicated: pretreatment peripheral blood. The chain couples TRBV6-1 to TRBJ2-5; D is perhaps TRBD2 (6 bases). The sequenced sample was PBMCs, obtained around atezolizumab (anti-PD-L1) treatment. The receptor's source is an elderly woman with urothelial cancer. CDR3 coding DNA: TGTGCCAGCAGTGCACGGGGGACCAAAGAGACCCAGTACTTC. As protein: CASSARGTKETQYF.